The 24 T cell receptor beta chains presented below share a single source sample, sequenced in a study of blood T cell repertoires in COVID-19. The method was immunoSEQ multiplex PCR; TCRdb's version includes in-frame clones alone and lacks a portion of them. The sample has fewer than 200,000 clones, around 89% seen once. The sample taken for sequencing was peripheral blood. The receptors here all came from a man aged 35 to 55 with active or convalescent COVID-19.

This clone is a singleton in its sample. The CDR3 loop is CASIRGPTSGRLKQYF. The CDR3 bases are TGTGCCAGTATCAGAGGACCCACTAGCGGGAGACTTAAGCAGTACTTC. V and J are TRBV21-1 and TRBJ2-7; TRBD2, the table's D call, lacks a check against the DNA. TRBV21-1 is designated a pseudogene. CDR3 size: 16 residues.

As to this clone: At one of its ends the junction is not consistent with the germline gene, which may arise from a read error. The chain recombines TRBV2 with TRBJ2-7, with 8 bases that match TRBD1. Germline CDR1 is SNHLY and CDR2 is FYNNEI. CDR3 length: 14 amino acids. The CDR3 is CASRQPGQAYLTSF. The CDR3 coding sequence is TGTGCCAGCAGACAGCCGGGACAGGCGTACCTCACAAGCTTC.

This sequence joins TRBV5-6 and TRBJ1-4; unclear D gene. CDR1 and CDR2 (germline): SGHDT, YYEEEE. The CDR3 has 15 residues. The V end lost 0 bases, the J end lost 2 bases, and 8 bases lay between the germline ends. DNA for the CDR3: TGTGCCAGCAGCTTGGTGGAGGGCACTAATGAAAAACTGTTTTTT. Encoded protein: CASSLVEGTNEKLFF.

The chain has TRBV27 and TRBJ1-2, with unresolved D. Deletions cut 7 bases from V and 7 bases from J, with 19 bases between. Germline V gene sequence: CDR1 MNHEY, CDR2 SMNVEV (reference sequence). The CDR3 runs to 14 residues. CDR3 in DNA: TGTGCCAGCATGCGGGCCCTGAATCCTAGTGGCTACACCTTC. This gives the protein CASMRALNPSGYTF.

This clone came up once. The V call is TRBV4-1, the J call TRBJ1-5; D may be TRBD1 (5 bases). Germline CDR1 is MGHRA and CDR2 is YSYEKL. Trimming removed 3 bases from V and 7 bases from J, with 16 bases in between. CDR3 size: 15 residues. The CDR3 DNA follows: TGCGCCAGCAGCCACTATGAGGAGGGGATCCAGCCCCAGCATTTT. It yields the protein CASSHYEEGIQPQHF.

This clone has only one observation. This chain links TRBV29-1 with TRBJ2-7; 7 bases fit TRBD2. Germline-derived CDR1 and CDR2 are SQVTM and ANQGSEA. The CDR3 runs to 15 residues. Losses at the gene ends were 2 bases for V and 2 bases for J; bases not matched to a gene: 9. The CDR3 nucleotides read TGCAGCGTTGAAACGGGGGGTAGGGCCCCCTACGAGCAGTACTTC. Translated: CSVETGGRAPYEQYF.

The chain couples TRBV27 to TRBJ1-1; 7 nucleotides agree with TRBD1. This CDR3 is built from 18 residues. V trimming: 6 bases; J trimming: 0 bases; junction bases outside the gene matches: 16. CDR1 is MNHEY, CDR2 SMNVEV, per germline (reference sequence). CDR3 amino acids: CASRPPGLVDRVNTEAFF. The CDR3 DNA is TGTGCCAGCAGGCCTCCTGGGCTAGTAGACAGGGTGAACACTGAAGCTTTCTTT.

The CDR3 region is CASSLWGSGSSNEQFF. The DNA for the CDR3 is TGTGCCAGCAGCTTATGGGGTAGCGGGAGCTCCAATGAGCAGTTCTTC. The V call is TRBV7-9, the J call TRBJ2-1; TRBD2 matches at 9 bases. The length of the CDR3 is 16 residues. Germline values: CDR1 SEHNR, CDR2 FQNEAQ (reference sequence). J gave up 6 bases and V 2 bases, and 8 bases lay outside the gene matches.

The chain has TRBV28 and TRBJ1-5; 8 bases fit TRBD1. CDR3 length: 15 residues. Trimming cost V 4 bases and J 6 bases; bases outside gene matches: 8. The germline V gene has CDR1 MDHEN and CDR2 SYDVKM. As DNA, the CDR3 is TGTGCCAGCAGTTACCCAGGGGGCTTGGGTCAGCCCCAGCATTTT. Protein product: CASSYPGGLGQPQHF.

This chain links TRBV12-3 or TRBV12-4 with TRBJ2-5; tentatively, D is TRBD1 (6 bases). The CDR3 runs to 12 residues. Trimming shortened V by 6 bases and J by 5 bases, and 10 bases separated the two germline ends. The CDR3 reads CASRPDSETQYF. The CDR3, as DNA: TGTGCCAGCAGACCGGACAGTGAGACCCAGTACTTC.

This clone has a handful of counts. The chain carries TRBV2 and TRBJ1-5; D is perhaps TRBD1 (5 bases). The CDR3 extends over 12 amino acids. The V gene lost 10 bases and the J gene lost 7 bases, with 14 bases spanning the gap. The germline gives CDR1 SNHLY, CDR2 FYNNEI. The DNA for the CDR3 is TGTGCCACCTCGGACACAAACCAGCCCCAGCATTTT. It specifies CATSDTNQPQHF.

This chain links TRBV27 with TRBJ1-1, with 8 bases fitting TRBD1. Germline V lookup: CDR1 MNHEY, CDR2 SMNVEV (reference sequence). The CDR3 spans 16 residues. V was clipped by 5 bases and J by 7 bases; unmatched bases: 15. The CDR3 DNA is TGTGCCAGCAGTCCCCGAGCAGGGGGCTTTATGGGTGAAGCTTTCTTT. Residues: CASSPRAGGFMGEAFF.

This clone was observed a single time. The chain carries TRBV6-5 and TRBJ2-1; 11 bases are shared with TRBD2. This CDR3 region has 15 residues. Germline V gives CDR1 MNHEY, CDR2 SVGAGI. With 7 bases clipped from V and 6 bases from J, the junction kept 8 bases outside the gene matches. Here the CDR3 DNA reads TGTGCCAGCACCAAGGGGGGACTAGCGGCCAATGAGCAGTTCTTC. Translated: CASTKGGLAANEQFF.

The chain joins TRBV4-3 to TRBJ1-3, with 7 bases identical to TRBD1. The CDR3 has 15 amino acids. Germline CDR1 is LGHNA and CDR2 is YSLEER. V shed 4 bases and J 3 bases; nucleotides not matched to a gene: 6. CDR3 sequence: CASSPRQGFGNTIYF. The CDR3 DNA reads TGCGCCAGCAGCCCCCGACAGGGCTTTGGAAACACCATATATTTT.

This chain connects TRBV28 to TRBJ1-2; D might be TRBD1 (6 bases). The CDR3 has 15 amino acids. The V end lost 5 bases, the J end lost 8 bases, and 21 bases lay between the germline ends. Per germline, CDR1 MDHEN and CDR2 SYDVKM. CDR3 region: CASSPESAGVRGYTF. CDR3 DNA sequence: TGTGCCAGCAGTCCCGAAAGCGCAGGGGTGAGGGGCTACACCTTC.

This rearrangement joins TRBV6-6 to TRBJ1-5; perhaps TRBD1 as D (6 bases). V lost 6 bases, J lost 3 bases, and 12 bases lay in between. The germline V gene has CDR1 MNHNY and CDR2 SVGAGI (reference sequence). The length of the CDR3 is 14 residues. CDR3 bases: TGTGCCAGCAGCGATGGACAGTTCAATCAGCCCCAGCATTTT. Translating gives CASSDGQFNQPQHF.

The chain uses TRBV5-1 and TRBJ1-1, with D tentatively TRBD1 (6 bases). This CDR3 comprises 15 residues. Germline loops: CDR1 SGHRS, CDR2 YFSETQ. V was cut by 4 bases and J by 0 bases, with 13 bases left in between. The CDR3: CASSPGQQLNTEAFF. The CDR3 nucleotides are TGCGCCAGCAGCCCAGGACAGCAACTGAACACTGAAGCTTTCTTT.

The gene calls are TRBV6-5 and TRBJ2-3, with unresolved D. CDR3 size: 11 residues. V lost 7 bases to trimming and J lost 12 bases, with 14 bases between them. Germline CDR1 reads MNHEY; CDR2 reads SVGAGI. The CDR3 spells CASKQSPVQYF. The CDR3, as DNA: TGTGCCAGCAAACAAAGTCCCGTCCAGTATTTT.

With regard to this clone: The same CDR3 also results from other DNA sequences found in this sample. The chain couples TRBV12-5 to TRBJ1-4; no clear D. This CDR3 has 11 amino acids. V was trimmed by 5 bases and J by 8 bases, leaving 6 bases between them. CDR1 LGHNT and CDR2 FRNRAP come from the germline V gene. In DNA, the CDR3 is TGTGCTAGTGGTCTACGAGAAAAACTGTTTTTT. It translates to CASGLREKLFF. Based on the CDR3 plus reference TRBV12-5 and TRBJ1-4, the full variable domain is DARVTQTPRHKVTEMGQEVTMRCQPILGHNTVFWYRQTMMQGLELLAYFRNRAPLDDSGMPKDRFSAEMPDATLATLKIQPSEPRDSAVYFCASGLREKLFFGSGTQLSVL.

The chain carries TRBV5-1 and TRBJ1-1, with D unclear. The CDR3 extends over 14 amino acids. Trimming shortened V by 4 bases and J by 1 base, and 11 bases separated the two germline ends. Per germline, CDR1 SGHRS and CDR2 YFSETQ. In DNA form, the CDR3 reads TGCGCCAGCAGCCCGCTGTCAGGGAACACTGAAGCTTTCTTT. It translates to CASSPLSGNTEAFF.

The J gene is TRBJ2-2, the V gene TRBV21-1; the table's TRBD2 call for D was not verified on the DNA. TRBV21-1 is noted as a pseudogene. CDR3 size: 19 residues. This chain's CDR3 is CASSKKREIESAKTGELFF. CDR3 bases: TGTGCCAGCAGCAAAAAAAGGGAGATAGAATCCGCCAAAACCGGGGAGCTGTTTTTT.

This clone was counted a few times. V and J are TRBV5-6 and TRBJ2-4, with a weak D call TRBD2 (7 bases). Germline V CDR1 and CDR2: SGHDT, YYEEEE. Trimming cost V 2 bases and J 6 bases, with 24 bases left between them. The CDR3 is made up of 18 amino acids. DNA of the CDR3: TGTGCCAGCAGCTTTGGGTACGGCGGGAGCTGGGGGCGAAACATTCAGTACTTC. Its translation is CASSFGYGGSWGRNIQYF.

This chain uses TRBV2 with TRBJ2-5, with 7 nucleotides matching TRBD1. Unmatched junction bases numbered 7, after V lost 8 bases and J lost 7 bases. The CDR3 covers 12 residues. The V gene's germline CDR1 is SNHLY and CDR2 FYNNEI. In DNA, the CDR3 is TGTGCCAGCGGGACAGTAGGTGGGACCCAGTACTTC. It is translated as CASGTVGGTQYF. Full variable domain (outside the CDR3, taken from reference TRBV2 and TRBJ2-5): EPEVTQTPSHQVTQMGQEVILRCVPISNHLYFYWYRQILGQKVEFLVSFYNNEISEKSEIFDDQFSVERPDGSNFTLKIRSTKLEDSAMYFCASGTVGGTQYFGPGTRLLVL.

The J gene is TRBJ2-5, the V gene TRBV9; TRBD2 might be the D (5 bases). Germline V gene lookup returns CDR1 SGDLS and CDR2 YYNGEE. Trimming stripped 0 bases from V and 4 bases from J, with 10 bases between. The CDR3 loop spans 14 amino acids. The CDR3 sequence is CASSVAGSGETQYF. In DNA, the CDR3 is TGTGCCAGCAGCGTAGCGGGGTCCGGAGAGACCCAGTACTTC.